This is a list of T cell receptor beta chains from one sample in a study of cytomegalovirus exposure and HLA in healthy donors. Generated by immunoSEQ multiplex PCR, the TCRdb table keeps only in-frame clones and is missing some. The table includes 150,000 to 200,000 clones, over 80% detected once. The sequenced material came from PBMCs. These receptors all come from a man aged 50 or older in good health and CMV-seropositive. CDR3s include the opening cysteine and the closing phenylalanine or tryptophan. Fields, in order: V gene, J gene, CDR3 protein.

TRBV27	TRBJ1-1	CASSLWGRGLDTEAFF
TRBV4-3	TRBJ2-5	CASSLETSGGETQYF
TRBV15	TRBJ2-3	CATSSPFSRTDTQYF
TRBV6-4	TRBJ2-1	CASSVTGGTYNEQFF
TRBV5-1	TRBJ2-3	CASSGGLAAGDTQYF
TRBV5-4	TRBJ2-1	CASSLRTSGNNEQFF
TRBV5-1	TRBJ1-1	CASSLRYRGLNTEAFF
TRBV5-1	TRBJ1-2	CATTELEGGVMVYFYGYTF
TRBV27	TRBJ1-5	CASSLLGRGSNQPQHF
TRBV2	TRBJ2-5	CASSAWFGVQETQYF
TRBV19	TRBJ1-1	CASSIRGFRLGTEAFF
TRBV25-1	TRBJ2-3	CASSEFGGRADTQYF
TRBV28	TRBJ2-5	CASTETPGLAALQETQYF
TRBV15	TRBJ2-5	CATSKPFSSETQYF
TRBV29-1	TRBJ2-3	CSVDGDPSRDTQYF
TRBV19	TRBJ2-1	CASSIGDRTRGEQFF
TRBV27	TRBJ2-1	CASSLWGLAGEGMGSEQFF
TRBV7-9	TRBJ2-2	CASSLARQGNGELFF
TRBV5-4	TRBJ2-1	CASSPRLAKYNEQFF
TRBV18	TRBJ1-2	CASSHNPGQGLTGYTF
TRBV7-9	TRBJ2-7	CASSLEGFPYEQYF
TRBV4-2	TRBJ1-4	CASSHPDRGELFF
TRBV11-2	TRBJ1-6	CASSPYTGYSPLHF
TRBV28	TRBJ1-2	CASSLGQRIGSGYTF
TRBV4-1	TRBJ2-7	CASSQESWSSYEQYF
TRBV30	TRBJ1-1	CAWGGIEAFF
TRBV19	TRBJ1-5	CASSPGQGNQPQHF
TRBV5-4	TRBJ1-1	CASSPGQMNTEAFF
TRBV5-1	TRBJ2-3	CASSLVSRGRAGDTQYF
TRBV2	TRBJ2-3	CASSSNAGQGATDTQYF
TRBV28	TRBJ2-7	CASNRGMYEQYF
TRBV19	TRBJ1-5	CASSIGRGIYQPQHF